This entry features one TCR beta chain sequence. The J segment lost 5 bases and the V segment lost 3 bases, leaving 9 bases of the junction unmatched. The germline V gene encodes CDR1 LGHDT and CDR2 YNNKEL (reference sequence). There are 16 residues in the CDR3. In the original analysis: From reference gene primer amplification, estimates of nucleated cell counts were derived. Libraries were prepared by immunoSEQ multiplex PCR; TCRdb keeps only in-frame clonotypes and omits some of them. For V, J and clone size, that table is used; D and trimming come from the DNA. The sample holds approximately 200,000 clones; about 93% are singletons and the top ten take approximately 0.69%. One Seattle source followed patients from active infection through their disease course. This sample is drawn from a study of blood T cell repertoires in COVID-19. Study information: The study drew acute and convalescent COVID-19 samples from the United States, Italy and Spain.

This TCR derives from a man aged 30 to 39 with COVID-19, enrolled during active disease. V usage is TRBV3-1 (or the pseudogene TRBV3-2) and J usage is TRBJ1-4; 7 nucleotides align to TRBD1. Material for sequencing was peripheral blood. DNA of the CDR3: TGTGCCAGCAGCCAGTCCGGACAGGTCCCAAATGAAAAACTGTTTTTT. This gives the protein CASSQSGQVPNEKLFF.